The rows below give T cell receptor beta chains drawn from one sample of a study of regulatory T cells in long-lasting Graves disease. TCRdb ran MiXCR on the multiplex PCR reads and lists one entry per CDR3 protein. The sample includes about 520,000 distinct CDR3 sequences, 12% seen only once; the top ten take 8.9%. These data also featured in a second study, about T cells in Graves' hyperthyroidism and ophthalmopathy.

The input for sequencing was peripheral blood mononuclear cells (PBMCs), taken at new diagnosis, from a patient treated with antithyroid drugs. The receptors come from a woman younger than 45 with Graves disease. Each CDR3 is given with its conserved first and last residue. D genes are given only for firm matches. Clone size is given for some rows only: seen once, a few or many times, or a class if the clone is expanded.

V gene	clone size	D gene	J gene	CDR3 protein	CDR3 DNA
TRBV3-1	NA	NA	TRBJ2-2	CASSQVDAGELFF	TGTGCCAGCAGCCAAGTTGACGCCGGGGAGCTGTTTTTT
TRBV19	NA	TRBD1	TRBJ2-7	CASSVDRGRTTYEQYF	TGTGCCAGTAGTGTCGACAGGGGGCGGACAACCTACGAGCAGTACTTC
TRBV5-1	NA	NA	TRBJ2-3	CASSLGQGGDTQYF	TGCGCCAGCAGCTTGGGGCAGGGGGGAGATACGCAGTATTTT
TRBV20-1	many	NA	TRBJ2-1	CSAGGIIWNEQFF	TGCAGTGCTGGAGGGATTATCTGGAATGAGCAGTTCTTC
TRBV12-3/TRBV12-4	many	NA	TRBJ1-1	CASRDPENTEAFF	TGTGCCAGCAGGGATCCAGAGAACACTGAAGCTTTCTTT
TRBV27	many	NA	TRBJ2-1	CASSLLGQSISNEQFF	TGTGCCAGCAGTTTACTAGGACAGTCGATTTCGAATGAGCAGTTCTTC
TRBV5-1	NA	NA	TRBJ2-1	CASSLVQGTYEQFF	TGCGCCAGCAGCTTGGTCCAGGGGACGTATGAGCAGTTCTTC
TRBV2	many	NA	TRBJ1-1	CASHGGNLNTEAFF	TGTGCCAGCCATGGCGGGAACTTGAACACTGAAGCTTTCTTT
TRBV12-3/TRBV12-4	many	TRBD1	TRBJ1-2	CASSRGTGDYTF	TGTGCCAGCAGTCGGGGGACAGGGGACTACACCTTC
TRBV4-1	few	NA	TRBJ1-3	CASSQDLGAGNTIYF	TGCGCCAGCAGCCAAGATTTAGGGGCTGGAAACACCATATATTTT
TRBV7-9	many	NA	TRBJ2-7	CASSSWHELVEQYF	TGTGCCAGCAGCTCCTGGCACGAGTTAGTCGAGCAGTACTTC
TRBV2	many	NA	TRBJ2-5	CASGAYRQETQYF	TGTGCCAGCGGGGCCTACAGGCAAGAGACCCAGTACTTC
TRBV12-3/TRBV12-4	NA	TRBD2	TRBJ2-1	CASSPSGMMYNEQFF	TGTGCCAGCAGTCCTAGCGGGATGATGTACAATGAGCAGTTCTTC
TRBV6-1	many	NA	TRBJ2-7	CASSESQSRSSYEQYF	TGTGCCAGCAGTGAGAGTCAGTCTAGGAGCTCCTACGAGCAGTACTTC
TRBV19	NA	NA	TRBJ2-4	CASSIGNPGGKNIQYF	TGTGCCAGTAGTATTGGGAATCCGGGTGGCAAAAACATTCAGTACTTC
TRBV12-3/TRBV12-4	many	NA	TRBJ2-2	CASSLTGYTGELFF	TGTGCCAGCAGCCTTACAGGGTACACCGGGGAGCTGTTTTTT
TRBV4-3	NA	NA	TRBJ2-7	CASSQNYMVPDAYEQYF	TGCGCCAGCAGCCAAAACTATATGGTTCCCGATGCCTACGAGCAGTACTTC
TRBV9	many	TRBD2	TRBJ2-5	CASSASQGLAGGETQYF	TGTGCCAGCAGCGCATCCCAAGGACTAGCGGGAGGAGAGACCCAGTACTTC
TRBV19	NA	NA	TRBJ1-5	CASTPLVGVRQPQHF	TGTGCCAGTACCCCCTTGGTCGGGGTTCGCCAGCCCCAGCATTTT
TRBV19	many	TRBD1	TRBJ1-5	CASQQGNQPQHF	TGTGCCAGTCAACAGGGGAATCAGCCCCAGCATTTT
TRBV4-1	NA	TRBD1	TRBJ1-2	CASSQQGGALSGYTF	TGCGCCAGCAGCCAACAAGGGGGCGCATTGAGTGGCTACACCTTC
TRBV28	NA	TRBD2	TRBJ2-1	CAAASGGSIYNEQFF	TGTGCCGCCGCCTCCGGCGGGAGTATCTACAATGAGCAGTTCTTC
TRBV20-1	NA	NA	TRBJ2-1	CSARESSPDSYNEQFF	TGCAGTGCTAGAGAGTCTTCCCCCGACAGCTACAATGAGCAGTTCTTC
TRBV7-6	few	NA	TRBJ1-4	CASSLKPQALADEKLFF	TGTGCCAGCAGCTTGAAACCCCAGGCCCTAGCGGATGAAAAACTGTTTTTT
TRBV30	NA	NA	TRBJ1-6	CAWSTQGVRNNSPLHF	TGTGCCTGGAGTACGCAGGGTGTGCGGAATAATTCACCCCTCCACTTT
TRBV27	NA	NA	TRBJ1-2	CASSPQGQLGGYTF	TGTGCCAGCAGTCCCCAGGGACAACTGGGCGGCTACACCTTC
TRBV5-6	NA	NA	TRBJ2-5	CASSLQWPTETQYF	TGTGCCAGCAGCTTGCAGTGGCCGACGGAGACCCAGTACTTC
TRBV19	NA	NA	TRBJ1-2	CASSIGLGYGYTF	TGTGCCAGTAGTATAGGCTTAGGGTATGGCTACACCTTC
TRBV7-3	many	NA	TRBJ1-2	CASSLCSFLWRHYGYTF	TGTGCCAGCAGCTTATGTTCCTTCCTATGGCGCCACTATGGCTACACCTTC
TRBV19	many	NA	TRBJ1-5	CASSFGPTTLQPQHF	TGTGCCAGTAGTTTTGGGCCTACTACCCTTCAGCCCCAGCATTTT
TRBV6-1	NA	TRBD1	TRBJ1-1	CASQDRVGTEAFF	TGTGCCAGCCAGGACAGGGTGGGCACTGAAGCTTTCTTT
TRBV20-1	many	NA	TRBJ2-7	CSARDSYEQYF	TGCAGTGCTAGGGACAGCTACGAGCAGTACTTC
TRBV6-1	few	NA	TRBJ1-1	CASSRTVENTEAFF	TGTGCCAGCAGCAGGACAGTGGAGAACACTGAAGCTTTCTTT
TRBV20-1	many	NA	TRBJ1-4	CSAHPGAGDEKLFF	TGCAGTGCACACCCCGGGGCCGGGGACGAAAAACTGTTTTTT
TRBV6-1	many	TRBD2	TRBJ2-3	CASSAYKRWTSGTSTDTQYF	TGTGCCAGCAGTGCATACAAGAGATGGACTAGCGGAACTAGCACAGATACGCAGTATTTT
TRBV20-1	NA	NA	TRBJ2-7	CSAGAYEQYF	TGCAGTGCTGGCGCCTACGAGCAGTACTTC
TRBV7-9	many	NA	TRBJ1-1	CASSFFKGGYSMNTEAFF	TGTGCCAGCAGCTTTTTTAAGGGGGGTTATTCCATGAACACTGAAGCTTTCTTT
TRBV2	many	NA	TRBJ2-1	CASSGNNEQFF	TGTGCCAGCAGCGGAAACAATGAGCAGTTCTTC